One sample yielded the 30 T cell receptor beta chains listed below, sequenced in a study of low-dose radiotherapy and immunotherapy resistance in tumors (dated 2022 in TCRdb). This specimen's time point label, interpreted: before trial treatment. The instrument given in TCRdb is Illumina HiSeq 2500. Superscript III and a set of TRAV- and TRBV-specific primers were used to synthesize first-strand cDNA, so that both TCRalpha and TCRbeta chains were covered. A roughly 19-cycle PCR with Phusion amplified the TCRs, pairing a constant-region primer with the adapter that was attached to the V primers. TCRdb ran its own pipeline on the public reads, namely fastp trimming at Q25 and MiXCR clone calling, and kept in-frame beta chains. CDR3 protein duplicates are merged, each entry listing the most common genes and DNA. The sample records about 39,000 distinct CDR3 sequences, around a third of which are singletons. The ten top clones hold roughly 3.5% of the sample.

The sequencing here drew on PBMCs, taken before treatment. Receptor source: a male donor with gallbladder cancer.

The CDR3 is CASSGSGATGYTQYF. CDR3 DNA: TGTGCCAGCAGCGGAAGCGGAGCCACGGGTTATACGCAGTATTTT. J is TRBJ2-3 and V is TRBV5-4, with D perhaps matching TRBD2 (5 bases). V was trimmed by 4 bases and J by 7 bases, leaving 19 bases between them. The CDR3 spans 15 residues. The germline V gene encodes CDR1 SGHNT and CDR2 YYREEE (reference sequence).

The table lists this clonotype with many counts. V is TRBV12-3 or TRBV12-4 and J is TRBJ2-3, with 10 bases fitting TRBD2. J lost 4 bases, V lost 3 bases, and 10 bases had no gene match. This CDR3 spans 17 amino acids. The DNA for the CDR3 is TGTGCCAGCAGTTTTGGTCCTACTAGCGGGGTTGCAGATACGCAGTATTTT. Protein sequence: CASSFGPTSGVADTQYF.

Comments on this clonotype: Only one base separates this from a far larger clonotype, so it likely reflects a read error. The chain recombines TRBV5-1 with TRBJ2-1; possible D gene TRBD1, 6 bases. The germline gives CDR1 SGHRS, CDR2 YFSETQ. CDR3 length equals 12 residues. V gave up 4 bases and J gave up 10 bases, with 12 bases separating them. CDR3: CASSRDTYEQFF. The CDR3 DNA follows: TGCGCCAGCAGCCGGGACACCTACGAGCAGTTCTTC.

This clonotype was observed at least ten times. The chain carries TRBV9 and TRBJ2-3; either TRBD1 or TRBD2 may supply D (5 bases each). Germline CDR1 and CDR2: SGDLS and YYNGEE. V was cut by 0 bases and J by 10 bases, with 15 bases left in between. The CDR3 is 14 residues long. This CDR3 is CASSVDPGPLAQYF. The CDR3 DNA reads TGTGCCAGCAGCGTAGACCCGGGACCCCTGGCGCAGTATTTT.

In this sample, this clonotype turned up many times. The genes are TRBV5-5 and TRBJ2-7, with a possible D match to TRBD1 (5 bases). The CDR3 consists of 14 residues. Deletions cut 4 bases from V and 3 bases from J, with 14 bases between. Per germline, CDR1 SGHKS and CDR2 YYEKEE (reference sequence). CDR3: CASSPTAFRYEQYF. In DNA form, the CDR3 reads TGTGCCAGCAGCCCGACAGCTTTCCGCTACGAGCAGTACTTC.

V is TRBV18 and J is TRBJ2-4; D might be TRBD1 or TRBD2, each matching 5 bases. Trimming removed 0 bases from V and 3 bases from J, with 9 bases in between. Germline V lookup: CDR1 KGHSH, CDR2 LQKENI. This CDR3 contains 15 residues. This chain's CDR3 is CASSPPRGGKNIQYF. The CDR3 DNA follows: TGTGCCAGCTCACCACCGAGGGGCGGCAAAAACATTCAGTACTTC. The full variable domain, in which reference TRBV18 and TRBJ2-4 provide the parts outside the CDR3, is NAGVMQNPRHLVRRRGQEARLRCSPMKGHSHVYWYRQLPEEGLKFMVYLQKENIIDESGMPKERFSAEFPKEGPSILRIQQVVRGDSAAYFCASSPPRGGKNIQYFGAGTRLSVL.

CDR3 in DNA: TGTGCCAGCAGTTTCACAGGGTTTTGGTACGAGCAGTACTTC. Translated: CASSFTGFWYEQYF. The chain links TRBV28 to TRBJ2-7; tentatively, D is TRBD1 (6 bases). This CDR3 comprises 14 residues. V lost 3 bases to trimming and J lost 4 bases, with 13 bases between them. Germline assignment: CDR1 MDHEN and CDR2 SYDVKM.

This clonotype was detected only a few times. The chain recombines TRBV29-1 with TRBJ2-2; 8 nucleotides match TRBD1. Trimming removed 6 bases from V and 1 base from J; junction bases left unmatched: 1. Germline V gene lookup returns CDR1 SQVTM and CDR2 ANQGSEA. The CDR3 consists of 13 residues. Here the CDR3 DNA reads TGCAGCGTCGGGACAGGGAACACCGGGGAGCTGTTTTTT. This codes for CSVGTGNTGELFF.

Turning to this clonotype: This likely came from a read error, as a far larger clone is one base away. The genes are TRBV7-3 and TRBJ2-7, with D possibly being TRBD2 (5 bases). The CDR3 covers 14 residues. CDR1 is SGHTA and CDR2 is FQGTGA in the germline V gene. The CDR3 bases are TGTGCCAGCAGCCAGACGGGGTTGGCCTACGAGCGGTACTTC. This gives the protein CASSQTGLAYERYF.

The sample holds a few counts of this clonotype. This chain connects TRBV28 to TRBJ2-7; D is possibly TRBD1 or TRBD2 (5 bases each). This CDR3 has 11 residues. The germline V gene has CDR1 MDHEN and CDR2 SYDVKM. The germline V and J ends were trimmed by 4 bases and 4 bases, with 5 bases remaining between them. For the CDR3, the DNA is TGTGCCAGCAGTTGGGGGTACGAGCAGTACTTC. It encodes CASSWGYEQYF.

This clonotype was counted a few times. The V gene is TRBV7-9, the J gene TRBJ2-3; D uncertain. Trimming pared 7 bases from V and 4 bases from J, leaving 9 bases between. The CDR3 is made up of 12 amino acids. Germline V gene data show CDR1 as SEHNR and CDR2 as FQNEAQ (reference sequence). The CDR3 bases are TGTGCCAGCACCAGTCGCGCAGATACGCAGTATTTT. Translated: CASTSRADTQYF.

This clonotype showed up many times. The chain uses TRBV6-2 or TRBV6-3 and TRBJ2-7; D may correspond to TRBD1 or TRBD2 (5 bases each). The CDR3 consists of 13 residues. Germline CDR1 and CDR2: MNHEY and SVGEGT. Trimming pared 7 bases from V and 3 bases from J, leaving 13 bases between. The CDR3 sequence: CASTLGTNYEQYF. The CDR3 region has the DNA TGTGCCAGCACCCTCGGGACCAACTACGAGCAGTACTTC.

This clonotype was found many times. The chain recombines TRBV5-1 with TRBJ2-5; TRBD2 is a possible D gene (5 bases). CDR1 is SGHRS and CDR2 is YFSETQ in the germline V gene. This CDR3 is 16 amino acids long. V was pared by 1 base and J by 1 base, with 14 bases between. CDR3 loop: CASSLSVGNIQETQYF. DNA of the CDR3: TGCGCCAGCAGCTTGAGCGTCGGGAATATCCAAGAGACCCAGTACTTC. Variable domain in full (rest from reference TRBV5-1 and TRBJ2-5): KAGVTQTPRYLIKTRGQQVTLSCSPISGHRSVSWYQQTPGQGLQFLFEYFSETQRNKGNFPGRFSGRQFSNSRSEMNVSTLELGDSALYLCASSLSVGNIQETQYFGPGTRLLVL.

This clonotype was seen only once. The chain recombines TRBV7-9 with TRBJ1-5, with 7 bases that match TRBD1. Trimming took 6 bases from V and 7 from J; bases not matched to a gene: 12. The CDR3 covers 15 residues. Germline V lookup: CDR1 SEHNR, CDR2 FQNEAQ (reference sequence). DNA of the CDR3: TGTGCCAGCAGTCACGACAGGGAGCCCTGGCAGCCCCAGCATTTT. Amino acids: CASSHDREPWQPQHF.

The chain has TRBV9 and TRBJ2-5; 8 nucleotides match TRBD2. The V and J ends lost 4 bases and 2 bases, in that order; junction bases with no gene match: 13. The CDR3 is 17 residues long. Germline-derived CDR1 and CDR2 are SGDLS and YYNGEE. The CDR3 coding sequence is TGTGCCAGCAGCCCCCATGGGCGGGAGGCCCGTCAAGAGACCCAGTACTTC. Residues: CASSPHGREARQETQYF.

This clonotype was detected many times. This sequence joins TRBV6-6 and TRBJ2-2; D uncertain. The V gene lost 0 bases and the J gene lost 6 bases, with 5 bases spanning the gap. CDR1 and CDR2 from the germline V gene are MNHNY and SVGAGI (reference sequence). This CDR3 is built from 13 residues. The chain's CDR3 is CASSYSTPGELFF. In nucleotides, the CDR3 is TGTGCCAGCAGTTACTCAACCCCCGGGGAGCTGTTTTTT.

There are many counts of this clonotype. The chain employs TRBV3-1 and TRBJ2-1; TRBD2 matches at 10 bases. Germline CDR1 and CDR2: LGHDT and YNNKEL (reference sequence). The J segment lost 6 bases and the V segment lost 6 bases, leaving 11 bases of the junction unmatched. The CDR3 contains 16 residues. DNA for the CDR3: TGTGCCAGCAGTTCTTCAAGCGGGGGGGCGGGCAATGAGCAGTTCTTC. It yields the protein CASSSSSGGAGNEQFF.

This clonotype was recorded many times. The V and J genes are TRBV18 and TRBJ2-5; D gene unclear. Trimming took off 3 bases at V and 2 bases at J, with 7 bases between the two ends. Germline V gene data show CDR1 as KGHSH and CDR2 as LQKENI. The length of the CDR3 is 13 residues. The CDR3 is CASSPSQQETQYF. CDR3 nucleotides: TGTGCCAGCTCACCGTCTCAACAAGAGACCCAGTACTTC.

V usage is TRBV11-1 and J usage is TRBJ2-7; the match to TRBD2 covers 8 bases. Germline V gives CDR1 SGHAT, CDR2 FQDESV (reference sequence). The ends lost 5 bases at V and 6 bases at J; junction bases unmatched: 12. This CDR3 contains 15 residues. The CDR3 DNA is TGTGCCAGCAGCCTAAAGCGGGAGAGGCCAGGCGAGCAGTACTTC. It codes for CASSLKRERPGEQYF.

Comment on this clonotype: The likely explanation is a read error, given a far larger clone one base away. V is TRBV28 and J is TRBJ2-1; TRBD1 or TRBD2 may be the D gene (5 bases each). Germline CDR1 and CDR2: MDHEN and SYDVKM. Trimming took off 7 bases at V and 10 bases at J, with 20 bases between the two ends. This CDR3 has 14 residues. This CDR3 reads CASTTPGGSYEQFF. The CDR3 DNA follows: TGTGCCAGCACCACACCTGGGGGTTCCTACGAGCAGTTCTTC.

As to this clonotype: Given a far larger clone just one base away, this is likely a sequencing read error. The chain employs TRBV4-1 and TRBJ2-2; a weak D match, TRBD1 (6 bases). Germline CDR1 MGHRA, CDR2 YSYEKL. This CDR3 is built from 18 residues. CDR3 protein: CTSSQVLGASANTGELFF. The CDR3 DNA reads TGTACCAGCAGCCAAGTTCTGGGGGCTTCCGCGAACACCGGGGAGCTGTTTTTT.

In this sample, this clonotype turned up a few times. The chain combines TRBV28 with TRBJ1-4; D remains ambiguous. The length of the CDR3 is 13 residues. V was pared by 2 bases and J by 8 bases, with 9 bases between. Germline V lookup: CDR1 MDHEN, CDR2 SYDVKM. In DNA, the CDR3 is TGTGCCAGCAGTTTACCCGGGAGGGAAAAACTGTTTTTT. Translating gives CASSLPGREKLFF.

This clonotype was recorded many times. The chain is built from TRBV20-1 and TRBJ2-1, with a possible D match to TRBD2 (5 bases). Germline lookup yields CDR1 DFQATT and CDR2 SNEGSKA (reference sequence). Trimming cost V 4 bases and J 7 bases, with 14 bases left between them. CDR3 length equals 13 residues. The CDR3 sequence: CSATSGFLNEQFF. Written as DNA, the CDR3 is TGCAGTGCTACCAGCGGCTTTTTGAATGAGCAGTTCTTC.

This clonotype was picked up many times. The chain uses TRBV10-2 and TRBJ2-7, with unresolved D. The CDR3 length is 13 residues. V was clipped by 5 bases and J by 5 bases, with 13 bases between them. The V gene's germline CDR1 is WSHSY and CDR2 SAAADI. CDR3 sequence: CASSHLDLDEQYF. CDR3 nucleotides: TGCGCCAGCAGTCATCTAGATCTAGACGAGCAGTACTTC.

This clonotype is categorized as medium-sized. The gene calls are TRBV5-1 and TRBJ2-1; 12 positions match TRBD2. This CDR3 spans 14 amino acids. J lost 10 bases, V lost 4 bases, and 6 bases had no gene match. Germline lookup yields CDR1 SGHRS and CDR2 YFSETQ. CDR3 sequence: CASSDRTSGAEQFF. The CDR3 DNA is TGCGCCAGCAGCGACCGGACTAGCGGGGCCGAGCAGTTCTTC.

Ten or more counts support this clonotype. The rearrangement uses TRBV2 and TRBJ2-1; the match to TRBD2 covers 12 bases. CDR1 is SNHLY and CDR2 is FYNNEI in the germline V gene. V lost 7 bases to trimming and J lost 4 bases; unmatched junction nucleotides: 8. This CDR3 contains 16 residues. Here the CDR3 reads CASTKLAGGFYNEQFF. The CDR3 coding sequence is TGTGCCAGCACCAAACTAGCGGGGGGTTTTTACAATGAGCAGTTCTTC.

In this sample, this clonotype turned up many times. The chain combines TRBV7-8 with TRBJ2-3; the D gene is possibly TRBD2 (6 bases). CDR1 and CDR2 (germline): SGHVS, FQNEAQ. The CDR3 is 16 residues long. V was cut by 0 bases and J by 2 bases, with 12 bases left in between. CDR3 protein: CASSLAQRASTDTQYF. The CDR3 DNA follows: TGTGCCAGCAGCTTAGCGCAGCGGGCCTCCACAGATACGCAGTATTTT.

Many counts were recorded for this clonotype. V and J are TRBV7-3 and TRBJ2-3; possibly TRBD2 for D (6 bases). Trimming shortened V by 1 base and J by 2 bases, and 10 bases separated the two germline ends. The CDR3 spans 15 residues. Germline loops: CDR1 SGHTA, CDR2 FQGTGA. The CDR3 coding sequence is TGTGCCAGCAGCTTAAATAGCGGACCCACAGATACGCAGTATTTT. It specifies CASSLNSGPTDTQYF. The full variable domain, with the rest looked up from reference TRBV7-3 and TRBJ2-3, is GAGVSQTPSNKVTEKGKYVELRCDPISGHTALYWYRQSLGQGPEFLIYFQGTGAADDSGLPNDRFFAVRPEGSVSTLKIQRTERGDSAVYLCASSLNSGPTDTQYFGPGTRLTVL.

The sample holds a few counts of this clonotype. This rearrangement joins TRBV5-6 to TRBJ2-3, with D perhaps matching TRBD1 or TRBD2 (5 bases each). The CDR3 length is 13 residues. Germline V gene sequence: CDR1 SGHDT, CDR2 YYEEEE. Trimming cost V 4 bases and J 4 bases, with 10 bases left between them. The CDR3 here is CASSLGRPDTQYF. CDR3 sequence (DNA): TGTGCCAGCAGCCTGGGACGACCAGATACGCAGTATTTT.

In its sample, this clonotype was seen many times. CDR3 sequence reads: CAISDLADAGELFF. The DNA for the CDR3 is TGTGCCATCAGTGACCTTGCTGATGCCGGGGAGCTGTTTTTT. The gene calls are TRBV10-3 and TRBJ2-2, with D uncertain. Trimming left V 3 bases short and J 6 bases short, with 11 bases between. From germline, CDR1 is ENHRY and CDR2 SYGVKD. There are 14 residues in the CDR3.